This TCR beta chain was found in a study of T cells in Graves' hyperthyroidism and ophthalmopathy. Using RNA transcripts as the source, TCR beta CDR3 regions were amplified. Using the HTBI primer set, a first-round RT-PCR was run on the TCR CDR3. TCRdb ran MiXCR on the multiplex PCR reads and lists one entry per CDR3 protein. The sample lists hundreds of thousands of distinct CDR3 sequences; 38% were seen once. Aged 18 to 65, the patients had hyperthyroidism that was newly diagnosed and had lasted under 2 months. Patients having uncontrolled infection, another autoimmune disease, pregnancy or lactation were not included. The sequencing sample was made of blood. The sequence derives from a man younger than 35 with Graves' hyperthyroidism.

CDR3 loop: CSVGGTRDEQYF. As DNA, the CDR3 is TGCAGCGTGGGCGGGACTAGAGACGAGCAGTACTTC. The rearrangement links TRBV29-1 to TRBJ2-7; 8 bases agree with TRBD2. With 6 bases clipped from V and 5 bases from J, the junction kept 6 bases outside the gene matches. From germline, CDR1 is SQVTM and CDR2 ANQGSEA. This CDR3 contains 12 residues.